These 4 T cell receptor beta chains came from one sample sequenced in a study of T-cell memory formation after mild COVID-19. Each CDR3 protein gets one entry after TCRdb re-called the 5' RACE reads with MiXCR. Counted here are 260,000 or so distinct CDR3 sequences, 16% occurring once; the ten biggest clones make up around 20%. Sequenced sample: PBMCs or a T cell subset sorted from them (not recorded which). These receptors were obtained from a man younger than 35 who had mild COVID-19 (a few samples of this study predate the infection). Cell type and time point are not known.

V usage is TRBV6-2 or TRBV6-3 and J usage is TRBJ2-7, with D hard to call. Germline V gene lookup returns CDR1 MNHEY and CDR2 SVGEGT. The CDR3 spans 14 residues. V was trimmed by 10 bases and J by 3 bases, leaving 19 bases between them. CDR3 loop: CATQRWGTGYEQYV. The CDR3 coding sequence is TGTGCCACCCAACGATGGGGTACCGGCTACGAGCAGTACGTC.

This clonotype was seen a few times. V usage is TRBV5-1 and J usage is TRBJ2-5, with 8 bases matching TRBD2. The germline CDR1 and CDR2 sequences are SGHRS and YFSETQ. The trim removed 1 base at V and 2 bases at J, leaving 4 bases unmatched. This CDR3 has 15 amino acids. The CDR3 DNA is TGCGCCAGCAGCTTGTTAGCTAGCGGGCAAGAGACCCAGTACTTC. Its translation is CASSLLASGQETQYF.

This clonotype was counted a few times. The chain couples TRBV6-5 to TRBJ1-4; no clear D. The length of the CDR3 is 14 residues. V was shortened by 2 bases and J by 7 bases, with 11 bases between the two germline ends. Germline CDR1 reads MNHEY; CDR2 reads SVGAGI. CDR3 DNA sequence: TGTGCCAGCAGTTACCGGCCCCGGAGTGAAAAACTGTTTTTT. It codes for CASSYRPRSEKLFF.

The chain combines TRBV19 with TRBJ1-4; D remains unclear. Trimming left V 6 bases short and J 8 bases short, with 16 bases between. CDR1 LNHDA and CDR2 SQIVND come from the germline V gene (reference sequence). The CDR3 is 14 residues long. CDR3 bases: TGTGCCAGTAGAAAAGTGGCCAGCGGAGAAAAACTGTTTTTT. Its protein product is CASRKVASGEKLFF.